The rows below give T cell receptor beta chains drawn from one sample of a study of T-cell reconstitution after alpha-beta-depleted transplantation in children. TCRdb independently ran MiXCR on the PCR reads; one entry per CDR3 protein. The sample has 200,000 to 250,000 distinct CDR3 sequences; roughly 11% are singletons. The specimen comprised PBMCs, sampled before TCRalphabeta/CD19-depleted stem cell transplant. The source is a child in the first two years of life with acute myeloid leukemia, due to receive a stem cell transplant. Both conserved end residues are part of each CDR3. Each record gives: CDR3 DNA, CDR3 protein, V gene, J gene, D gene, clone size. A D gene is named only where the DNA matches it firmly. The size of a clone is reported for some rows only, either as once, few or many, or as a class for expanded clones.

cdr3_nt: TGTGCCAACACGACTAGCTACTACGAGCAGTACTTC
cdr3_aa: CANTTSYYEQYF
v_call: TRBV12-3/TRBV12-4
j_call: TRBJ2-7
d_call: TRBD2
clone_size: few

cdr3_nt: TGCGCCAGCAGCTGGACACCCGCGAACACCGGGGAGCTGTTTTTT
cdr3_aa: CASSWTPANTGELFF
v_call: TRBV5-1
j_call: TRBJ2-2
d_call: -
clone_size: many

cdr3_nt: TGTGCCACCAGCGCTCAGGGACCGAAGGATTCACCCCTCCACTTT
cdr3_aa: CATSAQGPKDSPLHF
v_call: TRBV15
j_call: TRBJ1-6
d_call: -
clone_size: many

cdr3_nt: TGTGCCAGCAGCCCCCAGGCTTTAAACACCGGGGAGCTGTTTTTT
cdr3_aa: CASSPQALNTGELFF
v_call: TRBV7-3
j_call: TRBJ2-2
d_call: -
clone_size: few

cdr3_nt: TGTGCCACCTCCCACCAAACAGGGGACTATGGCTACACCTTC
cdr3_aa: CATSHQTGDYGYTF
v_call: TRBV5-6
j_call: TRBJ1-2
d_call: TRBD1
clone_size: few

cdr3_nt: TGCAGTGCTAGAGAGGGGGCGGGAGGGCCAGGCACAGATACGCAGTATTTT
cdr3_aa: CSAREGAGGPGTDTQYF
v_call: TRBV20-1
j_call: TRBJ2-3
d_call: TRBD2
clone_size: many

cdr3_nt: TGCGCCAGCAGCTTGGACCCCCAGGGGGCGCGAAATTCACCCCTCCACTTT
cdr3_aa: CASSLDPQGARNSPLHF
v_call: TRBV5-1
j_call: TRBJ1-6
d_call: TRBD1
clone_size: many

cdr3_nt: TGTGCCAGCAGTTCCGGGACAGCGGGACTCGAGCAGTACTTC
cdr3_aa: CASSSGTAGLEQYF
v_call: TRBV6-5
j_call: TRBJ2-7
d_call: -
clone_size: few

cdr3_nt: TGTGCCAGCAGCTTGGCCCCGGGACAAACAAATCAGCCCCAGCATTTT
cdr3_aa: CASSLAPGQTNQPQHF
v_call: TRBV5-5
j_call: TRBJ1-5
d_call: -
clone_size: many

cdr3_nt: TGCGCCAGCAGCTTGGACAGGTCAATGAACACTGAAGCTTTCTTT
cdr3_aa: CASSLDRSMNTEAFF
v_call: TRBV5-1
j_call: TRBJ1-1
d_call: -
clone_size: many

cdr3_nt: TGCAGTGCTTCTCAGGGGGTGGGCAATCAGCCCCAGCATTTT
cdr3_aa: CSASQGVGNQPQHF
v_call: TRBV20-1
j_call: TRBJ1-5
d_call: TRBD1
clone_size: many

cdr3_nt: TGCAGTGCCCCGCACACAGATACGCAGTATTTT
cdr3_aa: CSAPHTDTQYF
v_call: TRBV20-1
j_call: TRBJ2-3
d_call: -
clone_size: many

cdr3_nt: TGTGCCAGCAGGCGGGGGGGCGGATACGAGCAGTACTTC
cdr3_aa: CASRRGGGYEQYF
v_call: TRBV12-3/TRBV12-4
j_call: TRBJ2-7
d_call: TRBD2
clone_size: -

cdr3_nt: TGTGCCAGCAACCCTAGCTGGACCTACGAGCAGTACTTC
cdr3_aa: CASNPSWTYEQYF
v_call: TRBV11-1
j_call: TRBJ2-7
d_call: -
clone_size: many

cdr3_nt: TGCGCCAGCAGCTTGGATGGGGATTCTAGGGAGCTGTTTTTT
cdr3_aa: CASSLDGDSRELFF
v_call: TRBV5-1
j_call: TRBJ2-2
d_call: -
clone_size: many

cdr3_nt: TGCGCCAGCAGCTCGTGGGGTAACTCTGGGGCCAACGTCCTGACTTTC
cdr3_aa: CASSSWGNSGANVLTF
v_call: TRBV5-1
j_call: TRBJ2-6
d_call: -
clone_size: few

cdr3_nt: TGCAGCGTTCCCGGGGGGGGTAGCGGGAGGGCCAACACCGGGGAGCTGTTTTTT
cdr3_aa: CSVPGGGSGRANTGELFF
v_call: TRBV29-1
j_call: TRBJ2-2
d_call: TRBD2
clone_size: many

cdr3_nt: TGTGCCAGCACAGCCGGGACAGGGCACACCGGGGAGCTGTTTTTT
cdr3_aa: CASTAGTGHTGELFF
v_call: TRBV2
j_call: TRBJ2-2
d_call: TRBD1
clone_size: -

cdr3_nt: TGTGCCAGCAGCGTAGTTCCGGGAGGAGGGACAGATACGCAGTATTTT
cdr3_aa: CASSVVPGGGTDTQYF
v_call: TRBV9
j_call: TRBJ2-3
d_call: TRBD2
clone_size: many

cdr3_nt: TGCAGTGCTCCGGGACAGGGGGCTGTTGGCTACACCTTC
cdr3_aa: CSAPGQGAVGYTF
v_call: TRBV20-1
j_call: TRBJ1-2
d_call: TRBD1
clone_size: many

cdr3_nt: TGTGCCAGCAGCCAAGACCGCGGGCTAGTCTACGAGCAGTACTTC
cdr3_aa: CASSQDRGLVYEQYF
v_call: TRBV4-2
j_call: TRBJ2-7
d_call: -
clone_size: many

cdr3_nt: TGTGCCAGCAGCCCATTTTTTAGAGGGCCGGATGAGCAGTTCTTC
cdr3_aa: CASSPFFRGPDEQFF
v_call: TRBV7-9
j_call: TRBJ2-1
d_call: -
clone_size: many

cdr3_nt: TGCGCCAGCAGCTCTGAGCCCAGGGGGAATGAAAAACTGTTTTTT
cdr3_aa: CASSSEPRGNEKLFF
v_call: TRBV5-1
j_call: TRBJ1-4
d_call: TRBD1
clone_size: many

cdr3_nt: TGTGCCAGCAGTGGGACTAGCGGGACTTACGAGCAGTACTTC
cdr3_aa: CASSGTSGTYEQYF
v_call: TRBV2
j_call: TRBJ2-7
d_call: TRBD2
clone_size: -

cdr3_nt: TGTGCCAGCAGCTTAGATTATGGCTCTGGGGCCAACGTCCTGACTTTC
cdr3_aa: CASSLDYGSGANVLTF
v_call: TRBV11-2
j_call: TRBJ2-6
d_call: -
clone_size: -

cdr3_nt: TGCAGTGCTATAGGGAATGGGGCAGATACGCAGTATTTT
cdr3_aa: CSAIGNGADTQYF
v_call: TRBV20-1
j_call: TRBJ2-3
d_call: -
clone_size: many

cdr3_nt: TGCAGTGCTAACCCCGGGAGCACAGATACGCAGTATTTT
cdr3_aa: CSANPGSTDTQYF
v_call: TRBV20-1
j_call: TRBJ2-3
d_call: -
clone_size: many

cdr3_nt: TGCAGTGCTAGAGGGGTAACGGGATCTCTTGAGCAGTTCTTC
cdr3_aa: CSARGVTGSLEQFF
v_call: TRBV20-1
j_call: TRBJ2-1
d_call: -
clone_size: many

cdr3_nt: TGCGCCAGCAAAAACCCCCGACAGGGATCCTTGGGGTTGACCGGGGAGCTGTTTTTT
cdr3_aa: CASKNPRQGSLGLTGELFF
v_call: TRBV5-1
j_call: TRBJ2-2
d_call: TRBD1
clone_size: many

cdr3_nt: TGTGCCAGTCGAGGGGGCAACACCATATATTTT
cdr3_aa: CASRGGNTIYF
v_call: TRBV5-4
j_call: TRBJ1-3
d_call: TRBD1
clone_size: many

cdr3_nt: TGCAGTGCCGCGCCAGGTGAAAAACTGTTTTTT
cdr3_aa: CSAAPGEKLFF
v_call: TRBV20-1
j_call: TRBJ1-4
d_call: -
clone_size: -

cdr3_nt: TGTGCCAGCAGTTTACAGCGCTATGGCTACACCTTC
cdr3_aa: CASSLQRYGYTF
v_call: TRBV28
j_call: TRBJ1-2
d_call: -
clone_size: many

cdr3_nt: TGCGCCAGCAGTGCGCTGCTCAATGAGCAGTTCTTC
cdr3_aa: CASSALLNEQFF
v_call: TRBV10-2
j_call: TRBJ2-1
d_call: -
clone_size: many

cdr3_nt: TGCAGCGCCCCAGGACCCTCACTTAGGGGCACTGAAGCTTTCTTT
cdr3_aa: CSAPGPSLRGTEAFF
v_call: TRBV29-1
j_call: TRBJ1-1
d_call: -
clone_size: many

cdr3_nt: TGTGCCAGCAGTTTACGACAGCAGAGCAATCAGCCCCAGCATTTT
cdr3_aa: CASSLRQQSNQPQHF
v_call: TRBV12-3/TRBV12-4
j_call: TRBJ1-5
d_call: -
clone_size: many

cdr3_nt: TGTGCCAGCAGTTTAGCGGGAGCCAATGAGCAGTTCTTC
cdr3_aa: CASSLAGANEQFF
v_call: TRBV28
j_call: TRBJ2-1
d_call: TRBD2
clone_size: many

cdr3_nt: TGCAGTGCTAGCTCGTGGGGGAGTCGGGAGACCCAGTACTTC
cdr3_aa: CSASSWGSRETQYF
v_call: TRBV20-1
j_call: TRBJ2-5
d_call: -
clone_size: -

cdr3_nt: TGTGCCAGCAGTCCGCCGTCGGATGAGCAGTTCTTC
cdr3_aa: CASSPPSDEQFF
v_call: TRBV12-3/TRBV12-4
j_call: TRBJ2-1
d_call: -
clone_size: many

cdr3_nt: TGTGCCAGCAGCCAAGATCGCTTCAAAAACATTCAGTACTTC
cdr3_aa: CASSQDRFKNIQYF
v_call: TRBV4-2
j_call: TRBJ2-4
d_call: -
clone_size: few

cdr3_nt: TGCAGCGTCCCGGGCCAAACAGGGAGGACTGAAGCTTTCTTT
cdr3_aa: CSVPGQTGRTEAFF
v_call: TRBV29-1
j_call: TRBJ1-1
d_call: -
clone_size: many

cdr3_nt: TGTGCCAGCGGGATAGGCTTACATGCCTACGAGCAGTACTTC
cdr3_aa: CASGIGLHAYEQYF
v_call: TRBV3-1
j_call: TRBJ2-7
d_call: -
clone_size: many

cdr3_nt: TGCAGTGCACGGCCCCGCGGGACTAGCGGCGGGGAGCTGTTTTTT
cdr3_aa: CSARPRGTSGGELFF
v_call: TRBV20-1
j_call: TRBJ2-2
d_call: TRBD2
clone_size: many

cdr3_nt: TGCGCCAGCAGCTTGAGGGGCATAAGCTACGAGCAGTACTTC
cdr3_aa: CASSLRGISYEQYF
v_call: TRBV5-1
j_call: TRBJ2-7
d_call: -
clone_size: -

cdr3_nt: TGTGCCAGCAGCCCTCAAGGGGCAGTTGCGGGCTACACCTTC
cdr3_aa: CASSPQGAVAGYTF
v_call: TRBV7-6
j_call: TRBJ1-2
d_call: -
clone_size: few

cdr3_nt: TGCAGTGCCGAGGGTCTAGCGGGAGGCTACGAGCAGTACTTC
cdr3_aa: CSAEGLAGGYEQYF
v_call: TRBV20-1
j_call: TRBJ2-7
d_call: TRBD2
clone_size: many

cdr3_nt: TGCAGCGTTGGGGGGGAGAATTCACCCCTCCACTTT
cdr3_aa: CSVGGENSPLHF
v_call: TRBV29-1
j_call: TRBJ1-6
d_call: -
clone_size: many

cdr3_nt: TGTGCCAGCAGCTTGGGACTAGCGAGGAGCTCCTACAATGAGCAGTTCTTC
cdr3_aa: CASSLGLARSSYNEQFF
v_call: TRBV7-2
j_call: TRBJ2-1
d_call: TRBD2
clone_size: many

cdr3_nt: TGTGCCAGCAGCGCCATGACAGGGGGTGGCTACACCTTC
cdr3_aa: CASSAMTGGGYTF
v_call: TRBV9
j_call: TRBJ1-2
d_call: TRBD1
clone_size: many

cdr3_nt: TGCGCCAGCAGCCTGGACGGATTCAATACGCAGTATTTT
cdr3_aa: CASSLDGFNTQYF
v_call: TRBV5-1
j_call: TRBJ2-3
d_call: -
clone_size: many

cdr3_nt: TGTGCCAGCTCACCGAGTATAAACGAGCAGTACTTC
cdr3_aa: CASSPSINEQYF
v_call: TRBV18
j_call: TRBJ2-7
d_call: -
clone_size: -

cdr3_nt: TGCGCCAGCAGCTTGACCGACACAAGGACTGAAGCTTTCTTT
cdr3_aa: CASSLTDTRTEAFF
v_call: TRBV5-1
j_call: TRBJ1-1
d_call: -
clone_size: many

cdr3_nt: TGTGCCAGCAGTTACTCGAGGCTTAACTATGGCTACACCTTC
cdr3_aa: CASSYSRLNYGYTF
v_call: TRBV6-2/TRBV6-3
j_call: TRBJ1-2
d_call: -
clone_size: many

cdr3_nt: TGTGCCAGCCATATATGGACGACCAAAGAGACCCAGTACTTC
cdr3_aa: CASHIWTTKETQYF
v_call: TRBV27
j_call: TRBJ2-5
d_call: -
clone_size: many

cdr3_nt: TGTGCCAGCAGCTTAGATTTAGCCGTCGCGGGGCGGTATGAGCAGTTCTTC
cdr3_aa: CASSLDLAVAGRYEQFF
v_call: TRBV11-2
j_call: TRBJ2-1
d_call: -
clone_size: few

cdr3_nt: TGTGCCAGCAGCGCAGTAGGGAGTGAAGCTTTCTTT
cdr3_aa: CASSAVGSEAFF
v_call: TRBV7-9
j_call: TRBJ1-1
d_call: -
clone_size: many

cdr3_nt: TGTGCCAGCAGCTTAGGACAACGGATGGAAGCTTTCTTT
cdr3_aa: CASSLGQRMEAFF
v_call: TRBV7-2
j_call: TRBJ1-1
d_call: -
clone_size: few